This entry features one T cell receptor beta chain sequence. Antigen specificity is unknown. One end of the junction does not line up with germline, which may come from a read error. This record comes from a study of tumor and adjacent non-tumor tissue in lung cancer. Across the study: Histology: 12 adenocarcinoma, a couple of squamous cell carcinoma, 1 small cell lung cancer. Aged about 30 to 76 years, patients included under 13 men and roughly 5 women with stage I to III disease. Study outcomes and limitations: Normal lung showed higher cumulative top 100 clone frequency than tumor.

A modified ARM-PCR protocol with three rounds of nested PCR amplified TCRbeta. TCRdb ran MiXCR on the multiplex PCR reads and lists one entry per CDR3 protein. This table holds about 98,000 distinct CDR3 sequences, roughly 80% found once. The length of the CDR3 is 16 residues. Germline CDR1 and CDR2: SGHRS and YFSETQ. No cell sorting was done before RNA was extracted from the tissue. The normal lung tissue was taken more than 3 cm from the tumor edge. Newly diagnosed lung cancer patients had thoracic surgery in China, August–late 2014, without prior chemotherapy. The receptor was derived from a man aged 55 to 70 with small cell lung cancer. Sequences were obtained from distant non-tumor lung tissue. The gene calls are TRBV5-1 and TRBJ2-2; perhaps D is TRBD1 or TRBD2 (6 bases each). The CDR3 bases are TGCGCCAGCAGCCAGTACGGACAGACTAACACCGGGGAGGTGTTTTTT. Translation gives CASSQYGQTNTGEVFF. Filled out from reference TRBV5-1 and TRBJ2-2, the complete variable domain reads KAGVTQTPRYLIKTRGQQVTLSCSPISGHRSVSWYQQTPGQGLQFLFEYFSETQRNKGNFPGRFSGRQFSNSRSEMNVSTLELGDSALYLCASSQYGQTNTGEVFFGEGSRLTVL.